The 30 T cell receptor beta chains listed next were all sequenced from one sample in a study of T cells in women clearing cervical HPV infection. Produced via immunoSEQ multiplex PCR; TCRdb's table is partial and in-frame only. The sample's table shows 29,000 or so clones. Sequenced input: blood buffy coat. The receptors were gathered from a woman between 18 and 69 years old with a cervical HPV16 infection that either progressed to CIN3+ or cleared (not recorded which).

Concerning this clone itself: The read ends 3 residues before the CDR3 terminus; that terminus is restored from the germline J gene. V is TRBV30 and J is TRBJ2-6; D is tentatively TRBD1 or TRBD2 (5 bases each). V dropped 0 bases and J dropped 4 bases, with 13 bases sitting between them. The germline gives CDR1 GTSNPN, CDR2 SVGIG (reference sequence). This CDR3 contains 16 residues. The CDR3 bases that were read are TGTGCCTGGAGTGTAAGAGGGGCGCTGGGGGCCAACGTC. Its translation is CAWSVRGALGANV. The whole CDR3 sequence reads CAWSVRGALGANVLTF.

With regard to this clone: The read gets to within 3 residues of the CDR3 end, and the germline J gene fills in the rest. The chain employs TRBV20-1 and TRBJ1-1, with 7 bases lining up with TRBD1. Germline V gene lookup returns CDR1 DFQATT and CDR2 SNEGSKA (reference sequence). There are 12 residues in the CDR3. The ends lost 6 bases at V and 6 bases at J; junction bases unmatched: 7. CDR3: CSATDRDSEAFF. CDR3 bases read: TGCAGTGCGACAGACAGGGACTCTGAA.

As concerns this clone: Read data end 3 residues before the CDR3 end; the end is taken from the germline J gene. The rearrangement links TRBV12-3 or TRBV12-4 to TRBJ2-7; D remains ambiguous. This CDR3 comprises 12 residues. V was trimmed by 1 base and J by 3 bases, leaving 4 bases between them. The CDR3 DNA, read in part, is TGTGCCAGCAGTTTAGAGGGCTACGAG. It codes for CASSLEGYE. The whole CDR3 protein reads CASSLEGYEQYF.

As concerns this clone: With the read ending 3 residues before the CDR3 end, the germline J gene is used to fill in that end. The chain combines TRBV6-4 with TRBJ2-2; TRBD2 matches at 9 bases. The junction had 3 bases not matched to a gene; V was cut back by 5 bases and J by 5 bases. The CDR3 length is 14 residues. CDR1 is MRHNA, CDR2 SNTAGT, per germline. The CDR3 bases that were read are TGTGCCAGCAGTCCTAGCGGGGAAACCGGGGAG. Encoded protein: CASSPSGETGE. The whole CDR3 reads CASSPSGETGELFF.

Comments on this clone: The sequence runs out 3 residues before the end of the CDR3; the remainder is reconstructed from the germline J gene. The V call is TRBV6-1, the J call TRBJ1-2; tentatively, D is TRBD1 (6 bases). This CDR3 spans 15 amino acids. The V and J ends lost 4 bases and 4 bases respectively, with 16 bases between them. From germline, CDR1 is MNHNS and CDR2 SASEGT. Incomplete CDR3 DNA: TGTGCCAGCAGTGGGGAATCCTCAGGGGTCTATGGC. Protein sequence: CASSGESSGVYG. The full CDR3 reads CASSGESSGVYGYTF.

A remark on this clone: The read gets to within 3 residues of the CDR3 end, and the germline J gene fills in the rest. The chain uses TRBV20-1 and TRBJ2-7; 11 nucleotides agree with TRBD2. The germline V gene has CDR1 DFQATT and CDR2 SNEGSKA (reference sequence). The CDR3 covers 19 residues. V shed 0 bases, J shed 3 bases, and the junction held 16 bases outside the gene matches. CDR3 region: CSARDRTTETSGIYYEQYF. The sequenced CDR3 bases are TGCAGTGCTAGAGACCGAACCACGGAGACTAGCGGGATTTACTACGAG.

In the case of this clone: Read sequence stops 3 residues before the CDR3 end, and the germline J gene provides the missing end. The chain joins TRBV20-1 to TRBJ1-6, with D uncertain. The germline V gene encodes CDR1 DFQATT and CDR2 SNEGSKA (reference sequence). Between the trimmed V and J ends, which lost 3 bases and 0 bases, there was a span of 9 bases. The CDR3 length is 15 residues. CDR3 protein: CSARGTGSYNSPLHF. CDR3 DNA, as far as it was read: TGCAGTGCTAGGGGCACCGGCTCCTATAATTCACCC.

For this clone: The read gets to within 3 residues of the CDR3 end, and the germline J gene fills in the rest. The chain couples TRBV7-8 to TRBJ1-4; 9 nucleotides line up with TRBD1. Trimming at V came to 5 bases and at J to 4 bases, leaving 5 bases not matched to a gene. Germline lookup yields CDR1 SGHVS and CDR2 FQNEAQ. The CDR3 length is 15 residues. CDR3 DNA, as far as it was read: TGTGCCAGCAGCCCCGACAGGGGGATTAATGAAAAA. Translated: CASSPDRGINEK. The entire CDR3 protein reads CASSPDRGINEKLFF. Full variable domain (missing parts from reference TRBV7-8 and TRBJ1-4): GAGVSQSPRYKVAKRGQDVALRCDPISGHVSLFWYQQALGQGPEFLTYFQNEAQLDKSGLPSDRFFAERPEGSVSTLKIQRTQQEDSAVYLCASSPDRGINEKLFFGSGTQLSVL.

For this clone: The CDR3 end falls 3 residues outside the read, so it is completed with the germline J gene. The chain is built from TRBV10-1 and TRBJ1-2; D gene uncertain. Deletions cut 9 bases from V and 3 bases from J, with 8 bases between. This CDR3 is 11 amino acids long. Looked up from germline, CDR1 is WNHNN and CDR2 is SYGVQD (reference sequence). The CDR3 bases that were read are TGCGCCAGGCAGGTAGACTATGGC. It specifies CARQVDYG. The CDR3 reads in full as CARQVDYGYTF.

Comments on this clone: The read is 3 residues too short to cover the CDR3 end, so that end is filled in from the germline J gene. V and J are TRBV5-1 and TRBJ2-7, with D tentatively TRBD2 (5 bases). The germline V and J ends were trimmed by 4 bases and 0 bases, with 20 bases remaining between them. This CDR3 is built from 17 residues. CDR1 is SGHRS and CDR2 is YFSETQ in the germline V gene. The CDR3 DNA, read in part, is TGCGCCAGCAGCCCGACAAAGACTCCTAGCAGCTCCTACGAG. This translates into CASSPTKTPSSSYE. The CDR3, in full, reads CASSPTKTPSSSYEQYF.

About this clone itself: The read comes to an end 3 residues before the CDR3 does, leaving the germline J gene to fill in the end. The chain uses TRBV20-1 and TRBJ1-4; perhaps TRBD1 as D (5 bases). There are 13 residues in the CDR3. The germline V gene encodes CDR1 DFQATT and CDR2 SNEGSKA (reference sequence). V lost 6 bases to trimming and J lost 9 bases, with 17 bases between them. The CDR3 DNA, read in part, is TGCAGTGCCGACTCAAGGGAGGGGCAAAAA. Translation gives CSADSREGQK. In full, the CDR3 is CSADSREGQKLFF.

About this clone itself: The observed sequence ends 3 residues before the CDR3 terminus, with the missing tail filled in from the germline J gene. This chain links TRBV7-8 with TRBJ2-2; D uncertain. Per germline, CDR1 SGHVS and CDR2 FQNEAQ. Trimming took off 1 base at V and 2 bases at J, with 5 bases between the two ends. This CDR3 contains 14 residues. The CDR3 loop reads CASSLVANTGELFF. The sequenced part of the CDR3 DNA is TGTGCCAGCAGCTTAGTAGCCAACACCGGGGAG.

Concerning this clone: The sequence runs out 3 residues before the end of the CDR3; the remainder is reconstructed from the germline J gene. The chain recombines TRBV29-1 with TRBJ1-2, with TRBD1 matching over 7 bases. The CDR3 consists of 14 residues. Germline values: CDR1 SQVTM, CDR2 ANQGSEA. CDR3 DNA, as far as it was read: TGCAGCGTCGCCCATTCAGGGGGAAGTACGGGC. It yields the protein CSVAHSGGSTG. The entire CDR3 protein is CSVAHSGGSTGYTF.

On this clone itself: The read comes to an end 3 residues before the CDR3 does, leaving the germline J gene to fill in the end. The chain couples TRBV19 to TRBJ1-2; D perhaps matches TRBD1 (6 bases). Germline CDR1 is LNHDA and CDR2 is SQIVND (reference sequence). This CDR3 is 16 amino acids long. The DNA read from the CDR3 is TGTGCCAGTAGTGTAGGTGGGGGACATAGCACAGATACC. This translates into CASSVGGGHSTDT. The entire CDR3 protein is CASSVGGGHSTDTYTF.

Regarding this clone: The read gets to within 3 residues of the CDR3 end, and the germline J gene fills in the rest. V gene TRBV23-1 combines with J gene TRBJ2-3, with 8 bases aligning to TRBD2. TRBV23-1 is designated an ORF whose function remains uncertain. The CDR3 sequence is 16 residues long. J lost 5 bases, V lost 8 bases, and 15 bases had no gene match. The CDR3 reads CASRLLVAGKGDTQYF. The sequenced part of the CDR3 DNA is TGCGCCAGCCGACTCCTCGTAGCGGGGAAGGGAGATACG.

On this clone itself: The read falls 3 residues short of the CDR3 end, and the missing part is taken from the germline J gene. The rearrangement links TRBV18 to TRBJ1-2; tentative D call: TRBD1 (5 bases). The CDR3 has 14 residues. CDR1 and CDR2 from the germline V gene are KGHSH and LQKENI. The CDR3 loop is CASSPGLAANIYTF. CDR3 DNA (partial): TGTGCCAGCTCACCGGGACTAGCGGCAAACATC.

As concerns this clone: Sequencing ends 3 residues short of the CDR3 end; the germline J gene provides the rest. The V and J genes are TRBV19 and TRBJ1-5; 11 bases agree with TRBD1. From germline, CDR1 is LNHDA and CDR2 SQIVND (reference sequence). The CDR3 is made up of 15 amino acids. J lost 6 bases, V lost 5 bases, and 6 bases had no gene match. The chain's CDR3 is CASSEDRGHGQPQHF. The DNA read from the CDR3 is TGTGCCAGTAGTGAGGACAGGGGGCACGGTCAGCCC.

Of note for this clone: The read ends 3 residues early relative to the CDR3; the germline J gene fills the gap. V and J are TRBV30 and TRBJ2-1, with TRBD2 identical over 7 bases. The germline V gene has CDR1 GTSNPN and CDR2 SVGIG (reference sequence). With 0 bases clipped from V and 4 bases from J, the junction kept 0 bases outside the gene matches. The CDR3 consists of 13 residues. The CDR3 bases that were read are TGTGCCTGGAGTGTAGCGGGGTACAATGAG. Amino acids: CAWSVAGYNE. In full, the CDR3 reads CAWSVAGYNEQFF.

Regarding this clone: The sequence runs out 3 residues before the end of the CDR3; the remainder is reconstructed from the germline J gene. The chain carries TRBV20-1 and TRBJ2-5; 14 bases fit TRBD2. There are 16 residues in the CDR3. The ends lost 3 bases at V and 5 bases at J; junction bases unmatched: 8. Germline V CDR1 and CDR2: DFQATT, SNEGSKA (reference sequence). CDR3 sequence: CSARTSGGVLWETQYF. CDR3 DNA (partial): TGCAGTGCTAGGACTAGCGGGGGGGTTTTATGGGAGACC.

In the case of this clone: With the read ending 3 residues before the CDR3 end, the germline J gene is used to fill in that end. J is TRBJ2-7 and V is TRBV7-6; D uncertain. Germline lookup yields CDR1 SGHVS and CDR2 FNYEAQ. This CDR3 spans 13 amino acids. V lost 5 bases and J lost 5, with 13 bases in between. CDR3 sequence: CASSLSQVDEQYF. CDR3 DNA (partial): TGTGCCAGCAGCCTAAGTCAGGTCGACGAG.

Of note for this clone: From the germline J gene comes the end of the CDR3, since the read stops 3 residues before it. The chain joins TRBV6-2 or TRBV6-3 to TRBJ1-5; unclear D gene. Germline V gene data show CDR1 as MNHEY and CDR2 as SVGEGT. V was shortened by 2 bases and J by 1 base, with 6 bases between the two germline ends. The CDR3 totals 14 residues. CDR3 region: CASSYGQSNQPQHF. Incomplete CDR3 DNA: TGTGCCAGCAGTTACGGGCAGAGCAATCAGCCC.

As regards this clone: Sequencing ends 3 residues short of the CDR3 end; the germline J gene provides the rest. The chain combines TRBV7-2 with TRBJ1-2; D remains ambiguous. The germline V gene encodes CDR1 SGHTA and CDR2 FQGNSA. The CDR3 covers 14 residues. This CDR3 reads CASSLYSGMQVYTF. The CDR3 DNA, read in part, is TGTGCCAGCAGCTTGTATAGCGGGATGCAGGTC. The full variable domain, completed using reference TRBV7-2 and TRBJ1-2, is GAGVSQSPSNKVTEKGKDVELRCDPISGHTALYWYRQSLGQGLEFLIYFQGNSAPDKSGLPSDRFSAERTGGSVSTLTIQRTQQEDSAVYLCASSLYSGMQVYTFGSGTRLTVV.

Of note for this clone: The sequence runs out 3 residues before the end of the CDR3; the remainder is reconstructed from the germline J gene. The chain links TRBV10-1 to TRBJ2-3; 7 bases line up with TRBD2. The junction had 5 bases not matched to a gene; V was cut back by 8 bases and J by 0 bases. The CDR3 loop spans 14 amino acids. Germline V CDR1 and CDR2: WNHNN, SYGVQD (reference sequence). The DNA read from the CDR3 is TGCGCCAGCCCGGGGGGTTCTAGCACAGATACG. Its translation: CASPGGSSTDT. The full-length CDR3 reads as CASPGGSSTDTQYF.

On this clone itself: The read stops 3 residues short of the end of the CDR3; the missing end is completed from the germline J gene. The genes are TRBV7-2 and TRBJ2-1; possibly TRBD2 for D (6 bases). This CDR3 has 11 residues. CDR1 and CDR2 (germline): SGHTA, FQGNSA. V gave up 3 bases and J gave up 9 bases, with 6 bases separating them. CDR3 sequence: CASSLGGEQFF. The DNA read from the CDR3 is TGTGCCAGCAGCTTGGGGGGTGAG.

Of note for this clone: The read falls 3 residues short of the CDR3 end, and the missing part is taken from the germline J gene. The chain links TRBV28 to TRBJ1-4; TRBD1 matches 7 bases. Germline values: CDR1 MDHEN, CDR2 SYDVKM. This CDR3 spans 15 amino acids. The V segment lost 2 bases and the J segment 5 bases; nucleotides outside the gene matches: 5. Partial CDR3 DNA: TGTGCCAGCAGTTTACAGGGGGGAAAGAATGAAAAA. Translation gives CASSLQGGKNEK. The entire CDR3 is CASSLQGGKNEKLFF. The full variable domain, in which reference TRBV28 and TRBJ1-4 provide the parts outside the CDR3, is DVKVTQSSRYLVKRTGEKVFLECVQDMDHENMFWYRQDPGLGLRLIYFSYDVKMKEKGDIPEGYSVSREKKERFSLILESASTNQTSMYLCASSLQGGKNEKLFFGSGTQLSVL.

Note on this clone: From the germline J gene comes the end of the CDR3, since the read stops 3 residues before it. This chain links TRBV7-7 with TRBJ2-1; D ambiguous. This CDR3 has 14 residues. V gave up 4 bases and J gave up 0 bases, with 7 bases separating them. Germline CDR1 is SSHAT and CDR2 is FNYEAQ (reference sequence). The CDR3 region is CASSYSISYNEQFF. Incomplete CDR3 DNA: TGTGCCAGCAGCTACAGCATCTCCTACAATGAG.

Notes on this clone: The read stops 3 residues short of the end of the CDR3; the missing end is completed from the germline J gene. The gene calls are TRBV7-9 and TRBJ1-2, with 8 bases lining up with TRBD1. Germline V gene data show CDR1 as SEHNR and CDR2 as FQNEAQ (reference sequence). The CDR3 runs to 12 residues. The DNA read from the CDR3 is TGTGCCAGCAGCCCGACAGGGGACGAC. Translating gives CASSPTGDD. The full CDR3 protein is CASSPTGDDYTF.

The CDR3 DNA, read in part, is TGTGCCAGCAGCTCGACAGGGGGGTACAATGAG. It yields the protein CASSSTGGYNE. The whole CDR3 reads CASSSTGGYNEQFF. This chain links TRBV13 with TRBJ2-1; 9 positions match TRBD1. From the germline J gene comes the end of the CDR3, since the read stops 3 residues before it. V lost 4 bases, J lost 4 bases, and 2 bases stayed unmatched. The CDR3 sequence is 14 residues long. The germline CDR1 and CDR2 sequences are PRHDT and FYEKMQ (reference sequence).

With respect to this clone: The read ends 3 residues before the CDR3 terminus; that terminus is restored from the germline J gene. This chain joins TRBV7-9 and TRBJ2-1, with D possibly being TRBD2 (5 bases). This CDR3 has 11 amino acids. Trimming stripped 4 bases from V and 8 bases from J, with 6 bases between. The germline CDR1 and CDR2 sequences are SEHNR and FQNEAQ (reference sequence). CDR3 sequence: CASSWRDEQFF. Partial CDR3 DNA: TGTGCCAGCAGCTGGCGGGATGAG.

A word on this clone: The sequence runs out 3 residues before the end of the CDR3; the remainder is reconstructed from the germline J gene. The chain combines TRBV14 with TRBJ2-7, with D possibly matching TRBD2 (6 bases). Germline lookup yields CDR1 SGHDN and CDR2 FVKESK. The CDR3 contains 14 residues. The V end lost 4 bases, the J end lost 2 bases, and 12 bases lay between the germline ends. The CDR3 reads CASSLRWRAYEQYF. Partial CDR3 DNA: TGTGCCAGCAGCCTAAGATGGAGGGCCTACGAG.